Each of the 10 T cell receptor beta chains below was sequenced from the same sample in a study of identical twins. TCRdb reanalysed the 5' RACE reads using MiXCR and keeps one entry per CDR3 protein. The data show around 670,000 distinct CDR3 sequences, less than 7% seen once. The material sequenced was naive T cells sorted from blood. The receptors originated from a man aged 18 to 30 in good health.

This clonotype was counted at least ten times. The chain has TRBV24-1 and TRBJ1-1, with 7 bases identical to TRBD1. There are 12 residues in the CDR3. The V and J ends lost 4 bases and 7 bases, in that order; junction bases with no gene match: 2. CDR1 is KGHDR and CDR2 is SFDVKD in the germline V gene. The CDR3 reads CATSEWTGEAFF. CDR3 coding DNA: TGTGCCACCAGTGAATGGACAGGTGAAGCTTTCTTT.

In its sample, this clonotype was seen many times. The chain combines TRBV6-1 with TRBJ2-1; the match to TRBD2 covers 7 bases. Trimming took 6 bases from V and 6 from J; bases not matched to a gene: 14. The CDR3 consists of 16 residues. The germline gives CDR1 MNHNS, CDR2 SASEGT. In DNA form, the CDR3 reads TGTGCCAGCAGGCACACCCTCGCGGGAGAAGGCAATGAGCAGTTCTTC. Amino acid sequence: CASRHTLAGEGNEQFF.

CDR3: CASSDKWGGENTGELFF. The CDR3, as DNA: TGCGCCAGCAGCGATAAGTGGGGGGGCGAGAACACCGGGGAGCTGTTTTTT. The chain couples TRBV5-1 to TRBJ2-2; a possible D gene is TRBD2 (7 bases). The V end was cut by 4 bases, the J end by 1 base, with 17 bases between. Germline values: CDR1 SGHRS, CDR2 YFSETQ. This CDR3 has 17 amino acids.

This clonotype appeared a few times. One end of the junction varies from germline; a read error may be responsible. V is TRBV7-9 and J is TRBJ2-1, with D perhaps matching TRBD1 or TRBD2 (5 bases each). Germline-derived CDR1 and CDR2 are SEHNR and FQNEAQ (reference sequence). The CDR3 is 12 residues long. The CDR3 coding sequence is TGTGCCAGCAGCTTAGCGGGACCGCTAACGCTCTTC. This translates into CASSLAGPLTLF.

This clonotype has a count of ten or more. The chain joins TRBV12-3 or TRBV12-4 to TRBJ1-5; 9 nucleotides match TRBD1. The V segment lost 6 bases and the J segment 6 bases; nucleotides outside the gene matches: 15. The CDR3 totals 17 residues. The CDR3, as DNA: TGTGCCAGCAGCTACATACAGGGGGCGGTTGAGACTCAGCCCCAGCATTTT. This encodes CASSYIQGAVETQPQHF.

Concerning this clonotype: Without the conserved terminal phenylalanine or tryptophan, this CDR3 likely stems from a read error. The chain is built from TRBV5-1 and TRBJ1-4; tentatively, D is TRBD1 (6 bases). The ends were cut back, 5 bases at V and 0 bases at J, with 14 bases in the middle. This CDR3 has 16 residues. From germline, CDR1 is SGHRS and CDR2 YFSETQ. The CDR3 loop reads CASRQGQGATNEKLFS. In nucleotides, the CDR3 is TGCGCCAGCAGACAGGGACAAGGGGCAACTAATGAAAAACTGTTTTCT.

The chain couples TRBV4-3 to TRBJ2-1, with D possibly TRBD1 on 5 matching bases. V was shortened by 0 bases and J by 13 bases, with 7 bases between the two germline ends. Germline CDR1 LGHNA, CDR2 YSLEER. There are 11 residues in the CDR3. The CDR3 nucleotides are TGCGCCAGCAGCCAAGAAGGGGCCCAGTTCTTC. It is translated as CASSQEGAQFF.

The chain links TRBV6-2 or TRBV6-3 to TRBJ1-5; D is undetermined. Deletions cut 0 bases from V and 7 bases from J, with 7 bases between. This CDR3 comprises 13 residues. Germline V gives CDR1 MNHEY, CDR2 SVGEGT. As DNA, the CDR3 is TGTGCCAGCAGTTACTCTCTGGTCCAGCCCCAGCATTTT. Protein product: CASSYSLVQPQHF.

This clonotype was recorded at least ten times. The rearrangement uses TRBV15 and TRBJ2-1; 8 bases align to TRBD2. Germline V gene lookup returns CDR1 LNHNV and CDR2 YYDKDF (reference sequence). The CDR3 consists of 16 residues. The ends lost 4 bases at V and 2 bases at J; junction bases unmatched: 7. CDR3 region: CATSTSTGGPYNEQFF. CDR3 DNA sequence: TGTGCCACCAGCACCTCAACGGGAGGGCCCTACAATGAGCAGTTCTTC.

In this sample, this clonotype turned up many times. This chain connects TRBV29-1 to TRBJ2-5, with 8 bases that match TRBD2. The CDR3 is 11 residues long. From germline, CDR1 is SQVTM and CDR2 ANQGSEA. Trimming cost V 7 bases and J 4 bases; bases outside gene matches: 2. The CDR3, as DNA: TGCAGCGCCGGACTAGCAGAGACCCAGTACTTC. It specifies CSAGLAETQYF.